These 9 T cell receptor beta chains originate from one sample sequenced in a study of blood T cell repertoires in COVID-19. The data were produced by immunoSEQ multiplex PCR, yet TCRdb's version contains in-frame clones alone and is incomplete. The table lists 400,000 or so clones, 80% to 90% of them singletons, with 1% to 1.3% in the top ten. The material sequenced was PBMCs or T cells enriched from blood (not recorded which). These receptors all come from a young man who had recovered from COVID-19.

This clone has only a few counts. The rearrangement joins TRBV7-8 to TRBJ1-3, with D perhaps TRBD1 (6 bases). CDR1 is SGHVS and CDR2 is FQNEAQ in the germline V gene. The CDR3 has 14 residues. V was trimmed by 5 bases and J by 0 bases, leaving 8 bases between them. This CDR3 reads CASSPRGSGNTIYF. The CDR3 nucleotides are TGTGCCAGCAGCCCCAGGGGCTCTGGAAACACCATATATTTT.

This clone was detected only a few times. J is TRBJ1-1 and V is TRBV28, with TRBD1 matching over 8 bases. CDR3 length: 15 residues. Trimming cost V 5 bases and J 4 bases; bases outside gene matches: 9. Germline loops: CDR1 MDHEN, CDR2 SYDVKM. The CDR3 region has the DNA TGTGCCAGCAGTCCATCCAGAGGACAGGGCACTGAAGCTTTCTTT. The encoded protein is CASSPSRGQGTEAFF.

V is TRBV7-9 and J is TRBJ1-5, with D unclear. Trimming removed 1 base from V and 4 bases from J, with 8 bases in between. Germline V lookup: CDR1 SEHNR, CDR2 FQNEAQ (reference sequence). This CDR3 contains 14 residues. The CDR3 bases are TGTGCCAGCAGCTTAGACGGGATTAATCAGCCCCAGCATTTT. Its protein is CASSLDGINQPQHF.

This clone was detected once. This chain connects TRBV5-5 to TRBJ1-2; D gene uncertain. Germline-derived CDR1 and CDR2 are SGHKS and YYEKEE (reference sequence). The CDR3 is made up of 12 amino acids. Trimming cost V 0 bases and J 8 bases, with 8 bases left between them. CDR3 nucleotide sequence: TGTGCCAGCAGCTTGGTGGGGAGCGGCTACACCTTC. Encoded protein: CASSLVGSGYTF.

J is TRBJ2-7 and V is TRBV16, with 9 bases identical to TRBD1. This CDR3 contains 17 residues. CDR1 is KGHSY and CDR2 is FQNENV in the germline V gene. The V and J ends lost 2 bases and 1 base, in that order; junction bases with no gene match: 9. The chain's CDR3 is CASSQAPGQGPSYEQYF. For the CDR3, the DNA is TGTGCCAGCAGCCAAGCCCCAGGACAGGGGCCATCCTACGAGCAGTACTTC.

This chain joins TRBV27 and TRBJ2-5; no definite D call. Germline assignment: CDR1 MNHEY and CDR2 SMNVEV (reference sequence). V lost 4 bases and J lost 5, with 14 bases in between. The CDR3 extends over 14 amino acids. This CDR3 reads CASSSLPTRETQYF. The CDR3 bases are TGTGCCAGCAGTTCGCTCCCAACCCGGGAGACCCAGTACTTC.

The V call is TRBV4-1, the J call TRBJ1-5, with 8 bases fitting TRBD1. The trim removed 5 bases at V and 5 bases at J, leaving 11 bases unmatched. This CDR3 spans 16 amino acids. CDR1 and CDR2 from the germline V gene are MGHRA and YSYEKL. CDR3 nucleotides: TGCGCCAGCAGCTATACCGCCGACAGGGGTGATCAGCCCCAGCATTTT. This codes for CASSYTADRGDQPQHF.

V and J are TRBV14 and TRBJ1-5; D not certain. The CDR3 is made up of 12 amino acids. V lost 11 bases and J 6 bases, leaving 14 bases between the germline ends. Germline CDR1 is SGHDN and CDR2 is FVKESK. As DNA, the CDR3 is TGTGCCGGTCCTCCCCGCGGTCAGCCCCAGCATTTT. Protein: CAGPPRGQPQHF. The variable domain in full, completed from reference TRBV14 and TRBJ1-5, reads EAGVTQFPSHSVIEKGQTVTLRCDPISGHDNLYWYRRVMGKEIKFLLHFVKESKQDESGMPNNRFLAERTGGTYSTLKVQPAELEDSGVYFCAGPPRGQPQHFGDGTRLSIL.

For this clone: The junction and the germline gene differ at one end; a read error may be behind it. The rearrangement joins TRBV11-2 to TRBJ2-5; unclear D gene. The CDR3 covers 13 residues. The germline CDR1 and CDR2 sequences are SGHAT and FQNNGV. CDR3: CASSLHYQETQYF. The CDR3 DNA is TGTGCCAGCAGCTTGCACTACCAGGAGACCCAGTACTTC.